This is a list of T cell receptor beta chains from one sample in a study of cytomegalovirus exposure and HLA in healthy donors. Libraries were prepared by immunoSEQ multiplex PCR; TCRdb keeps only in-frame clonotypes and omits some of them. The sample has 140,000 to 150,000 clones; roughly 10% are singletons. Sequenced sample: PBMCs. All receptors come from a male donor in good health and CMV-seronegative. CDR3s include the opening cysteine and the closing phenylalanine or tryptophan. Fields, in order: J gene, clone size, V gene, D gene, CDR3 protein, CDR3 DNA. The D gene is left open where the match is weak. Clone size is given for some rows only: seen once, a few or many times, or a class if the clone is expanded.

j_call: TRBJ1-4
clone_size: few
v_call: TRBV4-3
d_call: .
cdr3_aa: CASSQGWVRGRSLFF
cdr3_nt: TGCGCCAGCAGCCAAGGATGGGTCAGGGGCCGGTCACTGTTTTTT

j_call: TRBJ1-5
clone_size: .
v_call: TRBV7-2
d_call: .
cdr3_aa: CASSQGGGVYQPQHF
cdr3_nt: TGTGCCAGCAGCCAAGGCGGGGGAGTTTATCAGCCCCAGCATTTT

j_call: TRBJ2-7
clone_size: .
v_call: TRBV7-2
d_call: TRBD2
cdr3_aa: CASSPIRGGGAYEQYF
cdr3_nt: TGTGCCAGCAGCCCCATCCGGGGCGGGGGTGCCTACGAGCAGTACTTC

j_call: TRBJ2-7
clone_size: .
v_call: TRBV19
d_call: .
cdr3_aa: CASSIGGEQYF
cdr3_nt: TGTGCCAGTAGTATCGGGGGCGAGCAGTACTTC

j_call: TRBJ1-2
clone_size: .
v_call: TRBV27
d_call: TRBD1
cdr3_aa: CASRWTGGNYGYTF
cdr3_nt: TGTGCCAGCCGCTGGACAGGGGGCAACTATGGCTACACCTTC

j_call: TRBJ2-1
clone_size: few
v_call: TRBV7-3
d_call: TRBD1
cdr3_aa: CASSLGGTGGLDEQFF
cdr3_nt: TGTGCCAGCAGCTTAGGTGGGACAGGGGGCTTGGATGAGCAGTTCTTC

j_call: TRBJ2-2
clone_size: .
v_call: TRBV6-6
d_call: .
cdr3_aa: CASSNQKNTGELFF
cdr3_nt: TGTGCCAGCAGCAACCAGAAGAACACCGGGGAGCTGTTTTTT

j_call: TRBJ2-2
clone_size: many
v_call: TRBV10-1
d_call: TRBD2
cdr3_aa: CPHGTSGRAASHGELFF
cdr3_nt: TGCCCCCATGGGACTAGCGGGAGGGCCGCAAGTCACGGGGAGCTGTTTTTT

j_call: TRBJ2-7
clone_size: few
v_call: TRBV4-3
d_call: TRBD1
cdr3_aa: CASSQDRGGASEQYF
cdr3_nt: TGCGCCAGCAGCCAAGATCGAGGGGGCGCATCCGAGCAGTACTTC

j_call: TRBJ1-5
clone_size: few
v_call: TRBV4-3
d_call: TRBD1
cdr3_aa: CASSLWTGGDQPQHF
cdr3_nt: TGCGCCAGCAGCCTTTGGACAGGGGGCGATCAGCCCCAGCATTTT

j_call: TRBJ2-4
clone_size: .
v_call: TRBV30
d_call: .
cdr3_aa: CAWSVLGATKNIQYF
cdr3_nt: TGTGCCTGGAGTGTACTGGGAGCTACCAAAAACATTCAGTACTTC

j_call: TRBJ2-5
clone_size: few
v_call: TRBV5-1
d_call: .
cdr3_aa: CASSPDSQETQYF
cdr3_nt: TGCGCCAGCAGCCCGGACTCCCAAGAGACCCAGTACTTC

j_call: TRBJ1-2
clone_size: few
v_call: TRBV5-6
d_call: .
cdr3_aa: CASSPANNYGYTF
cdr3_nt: TGTGCCAGCAGCCCTGCGAATAACTATGGCTACACCTTC

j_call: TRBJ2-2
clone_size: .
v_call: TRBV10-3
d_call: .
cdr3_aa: CAISVGVGNTGELFF
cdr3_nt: TGTGCCATCAGTGTGGGAGTGGGGAACACCGGGGAGCTGTTTTTT

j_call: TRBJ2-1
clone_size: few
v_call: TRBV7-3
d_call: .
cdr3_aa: CASSQEADTYNEQFF
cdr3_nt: TGTGCCAGCAGCCAGGAAGCGGATACCTACAATGAGCAGTTCTTC

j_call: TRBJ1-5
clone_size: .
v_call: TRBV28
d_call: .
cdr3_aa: CASTGQIYSNQPQHF
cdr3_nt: TGTGCCAGCACAGGGCAGATTTATAGCAATCAGCCCCAGCATTTT

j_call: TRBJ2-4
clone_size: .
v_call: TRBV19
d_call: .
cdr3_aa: CASSIDPGSDGAKNIQYF
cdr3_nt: TGTGCCAGTAGTATAGATCCAGGGTCGGACGGAGCCAAAAACATTCAGTACTTC

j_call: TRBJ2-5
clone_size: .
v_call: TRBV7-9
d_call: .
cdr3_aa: CASSLGGPGTQYF
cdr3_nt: TGTGCCAGCAGCTTAGGGGGCCCTGGGACCCAGTACTTC

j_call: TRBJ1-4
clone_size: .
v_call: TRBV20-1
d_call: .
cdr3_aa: CSAEEQEKLFF
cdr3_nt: TGCAGTGCTGAGGAGCAGGAAAAACTGTTTTTT

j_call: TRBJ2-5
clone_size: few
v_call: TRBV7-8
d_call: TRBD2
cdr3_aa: CASSSGLAGVETQYF
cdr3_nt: TGTGCCAGCAGCTCGGGACTAGCGGGGGTTGAGACCCAGTACTTC

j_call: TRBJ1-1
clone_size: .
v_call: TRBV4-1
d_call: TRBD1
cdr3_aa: CASSVGTVSLLGAFF
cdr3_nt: TGCGCCAGCAGCGTCGGGACAGTCAGCTTGCTCGGAGCTTTCTTT

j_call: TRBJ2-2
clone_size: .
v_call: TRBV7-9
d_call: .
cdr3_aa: CASSPGLDSYTGELFF
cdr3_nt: TGTGCCAGCAGCCCAGGGTTGGACAGCTACACCGGGGAGCTGTTTTTT

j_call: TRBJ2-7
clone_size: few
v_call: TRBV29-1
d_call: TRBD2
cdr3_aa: CSVSQAGGVNEQYF
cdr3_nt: TGCAGCGTTTCCCAAGCGGGAGGTGTAAACGAGCAGTACTTC

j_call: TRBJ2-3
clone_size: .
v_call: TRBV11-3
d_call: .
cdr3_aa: CASSSQGRGTDTQYF
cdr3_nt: TGTGCCAGCAGCTCCCAGGGCAGGGGCACAGATACGCAGTATTTT

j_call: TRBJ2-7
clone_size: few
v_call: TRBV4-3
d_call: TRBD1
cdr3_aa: CASSQDKGTGSYEQYF
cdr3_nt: TGCGCCAGCAGCCAAGATAAAGGGACAGGCTCCTACGAGCAGTACTTC

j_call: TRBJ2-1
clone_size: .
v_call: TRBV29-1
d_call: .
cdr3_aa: CSVEDYSHVLSEQFF
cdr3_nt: TGCAGCGTTGAAGATTACAGCCACGTCTTAAGTGAGCAGTTCTTC

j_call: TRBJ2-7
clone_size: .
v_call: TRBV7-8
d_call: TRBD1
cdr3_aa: CASRTGGFYEQYF
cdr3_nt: TGTGCCAGTCGGACAGGGGGCTTCTACGAGCAGTACTTC

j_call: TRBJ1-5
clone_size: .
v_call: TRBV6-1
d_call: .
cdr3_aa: CASSPQLGGHQPQHF
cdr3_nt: TGTGCCAGCAGCCCCCAGTTGGGGGGACATCAGCCCCAGCATTTT

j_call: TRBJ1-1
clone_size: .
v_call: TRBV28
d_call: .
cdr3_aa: CATEEEQGDTEAFF
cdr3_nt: TGTGCCACCGAGGAGGAACAGGGAGACACTGAAGCTTTCTTT

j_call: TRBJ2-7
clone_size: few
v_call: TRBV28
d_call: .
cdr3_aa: CASSSPRWALYEQYF
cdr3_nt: TGTGCCAGCAGTTCTCCCCGGTGGGCCCTTTACGAGCAGTACTTC

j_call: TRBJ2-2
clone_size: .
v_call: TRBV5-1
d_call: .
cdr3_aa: CASSLRLSTGELFF
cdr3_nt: TGCGCCAGCAGCCTCAGGCTATCCACCGGGGAGCTGTTTTTT

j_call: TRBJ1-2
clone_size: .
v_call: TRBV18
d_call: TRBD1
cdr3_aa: CASSPPGGGYTF
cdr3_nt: TGTGCCAGCTCACCACCAGGGGGCGGCTACACCTTC

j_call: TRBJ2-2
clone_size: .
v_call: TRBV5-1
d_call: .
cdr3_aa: CASSLASRNTGELFF
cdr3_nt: TGCGCCAGCAGCTTGGCCTCCAGGAACACCGGGGAGCTGTTTTTT

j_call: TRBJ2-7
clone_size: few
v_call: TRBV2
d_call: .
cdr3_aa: CASSEPGDTSSYEQYF
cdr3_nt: TGTGCCAGCAGTGAACCAGGGGACACGAGCTCCTACGAGCAGTACTTC

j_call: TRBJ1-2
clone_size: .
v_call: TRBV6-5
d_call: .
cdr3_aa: CASRLTGSNYGYTF
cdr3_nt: TGTGCCAGCAGGTTGACAGGTTCTAACTATGGCTACACCTTC

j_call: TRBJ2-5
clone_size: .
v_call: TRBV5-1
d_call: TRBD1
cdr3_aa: CASSLISTGQGAQKKETQYF
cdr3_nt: TGCGCCAGCAGCCTAATATCGACGGGACAGGGGGCGCAAAAAAAAGAGACCCAGTACTTC

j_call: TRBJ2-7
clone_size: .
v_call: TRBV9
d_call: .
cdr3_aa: CASSGAPGIGEQYF
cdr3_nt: TGTGCCAGCAGTGGGGCACCTGGAATAGGTGAGCAGTACTTC

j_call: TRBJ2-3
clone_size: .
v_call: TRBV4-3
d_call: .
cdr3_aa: CASSQFRMDSAADTQYF
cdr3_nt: TGCGCCAGCAGCCAATTTCGAATGGACTCGGCAGCAGATACGCAGTATTTT

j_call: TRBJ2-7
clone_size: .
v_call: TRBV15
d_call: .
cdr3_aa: CATSRPPGQGHPYEQYF
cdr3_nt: TGTGCCACCAGCAGACCCCCGGGGCAGGGACACCCTTACGAGCAGTACTTC

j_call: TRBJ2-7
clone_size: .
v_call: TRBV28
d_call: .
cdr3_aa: CASRSSYEQYF
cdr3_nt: TGTGCCAGTCGGAGCTCCTACGAGCAGTACTTC

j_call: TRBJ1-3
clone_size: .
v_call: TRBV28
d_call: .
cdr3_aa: CATQGVVGNTIYF
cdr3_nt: TGTGCCACACAGGGAGTAGTTGGAAACACCATATATTTT

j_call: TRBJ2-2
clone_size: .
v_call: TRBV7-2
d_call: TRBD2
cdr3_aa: CATRLATNTGELFF
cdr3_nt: TGTGCCACCCGACTAGCGACGAACACCGGGGAGCTGTTTTTT

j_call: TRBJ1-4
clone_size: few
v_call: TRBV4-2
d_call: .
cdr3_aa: CASSHDRGGLKEKLFF
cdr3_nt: TGTGCCAGCAGCCACGACCGTGGGGGACTTAAAGAAAAACTGTTTTTT

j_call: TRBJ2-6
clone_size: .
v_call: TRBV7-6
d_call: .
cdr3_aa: CASSLTTGANVLTF
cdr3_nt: TGTGCCAGCAGCCTTACAACTGGGGCCAACGTCCTGACTTTC

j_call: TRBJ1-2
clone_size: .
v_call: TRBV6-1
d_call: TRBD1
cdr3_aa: CASRTGNGYTF
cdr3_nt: TGTGCCAGCAGGACAGGGAATGGCTACACCTTC

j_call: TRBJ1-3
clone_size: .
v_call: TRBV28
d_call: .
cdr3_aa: CASSFQRSGNTIYF
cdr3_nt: TGTGCCAGCAGTTTTCAGAGGTCTGGAAACACCATATATTTT

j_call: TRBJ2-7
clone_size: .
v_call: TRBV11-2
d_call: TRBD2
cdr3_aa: CASSPALAGLNEQYF
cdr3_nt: TGTGCCAGCAGCCCCGCGTTAGCGGGACTGAACGAGCAGTACTTC

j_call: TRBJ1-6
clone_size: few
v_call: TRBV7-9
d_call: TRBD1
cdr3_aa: CASSSRQGDSPLHF
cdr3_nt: TGTGCCAGCAGCAGCCGACAGGGGGATTCACCCCTCCACTTT

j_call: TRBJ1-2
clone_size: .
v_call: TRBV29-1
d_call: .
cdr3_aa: CSVESIRANSNYGYTF
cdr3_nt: TGCAGCGTTGAATCGATCAGGGCTAACTCTAACTATGGCTACACCTTC

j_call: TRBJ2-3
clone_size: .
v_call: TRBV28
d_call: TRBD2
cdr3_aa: CASSPRLAGKDTQYF
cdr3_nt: TGTGCCAGCAGTCCGCGTCTAGCGGGCAAAGATACGCAGTATTTT

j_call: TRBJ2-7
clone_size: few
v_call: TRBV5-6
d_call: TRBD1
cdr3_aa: CASSLPGQGFEQYF
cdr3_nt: TGTGCCAGCAGCCTACCGGGACAGGGCTTCGAGCAGTACTTC

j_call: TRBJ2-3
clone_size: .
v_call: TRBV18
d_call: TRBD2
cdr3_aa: CASSPGTSGGALTDTQYF
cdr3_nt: TGTGCCAGCTCACCAGGGACTAGCGGGGGGGCCCTGACAGATACGCAGTATTTT

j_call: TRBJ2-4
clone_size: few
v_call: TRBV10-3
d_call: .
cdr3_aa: CAISESTRAAAAKNIQYF
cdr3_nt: TGTGCCATCAGTGAGTCGACTAGGGCCGCTGCAGCCAAAAACATTCAGTACTTC

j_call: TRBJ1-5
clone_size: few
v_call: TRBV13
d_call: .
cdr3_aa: CASSWGSGNQPQHF
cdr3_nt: TGTGCCAGCAGCTGGGGTAGCGGTAATCAGCCCCAGCATTTT

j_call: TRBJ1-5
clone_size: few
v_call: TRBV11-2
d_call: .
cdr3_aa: CASSLESNQPQHF
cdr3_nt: TGTGCCAGCAGCTTAGAATCGAATCAGCCCCAGCATTTT

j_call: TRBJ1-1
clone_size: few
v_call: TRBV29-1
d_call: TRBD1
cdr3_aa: CSVDRGLNTEAFF
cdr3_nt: TGCAGCGTTGACAGGGGGCTGAACACTGAAGCTTTCTTT

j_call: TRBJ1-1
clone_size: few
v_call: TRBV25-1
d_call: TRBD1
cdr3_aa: CATADRGPEAFF
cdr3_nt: TGTGCCACCGCCGACAGGGGGCCTGAAGCTTTCTTT